The 23 T cell receptor beta chains in this list originate from one sample, sequenced in a study of shared clonotypes between healthy human individuals. CD45RO-negative CD8 cells positively selected for CCR7 made up the naive population, which excluded terminally differentiated effector memory CD45RA+ cells. Some clones are missing from TCRdb's copy, which holds only in-frame ones; the method was immunoSEQ multiplex PCR. Of about 820,000 clones listed, 80% to 95% were seen once; the top ten hold around 24%. The sequenced sample was naive CD8+ T cells sorted from blood. The receptors were sampled from a man aged 25-45 years in good health.

CDR3 loop: CASSSTGTRRDTQYF. DNA of the CDR3: TGTGCCAGCAGTTCCACCGGGACTAGGAGAGATACGCAGTATTTT. The rearrangement joins TRBV28 to TRBJ2-3; 8 bases are shared with TRBD2. The CDR3 covers 15 residues. Germline-derived CDR1 and CDR2 are MDHEN and SYDVKM. Losses at the gene ends were 4 bases for V and 5 bases for J; bases not matched to a gene: 8.

This clone has only one observation. The V and J genes are TRBV27 and TRBJ2-1; 12 nucleotides match TRBD1. Germline V gene lookup returns CDR1 MNHEY and CDR2 SMNVEV (reference sequence). The CDR3 runs 21 residues. V was clipped by 2 bases and J by 7 bases; unmatched bases: 21. In DNA, the CDR3 is TGTGCCAGCAGTTTAAGGGACAGGGGGCGCCCCACGGCCATCGGTCGGAATGAGCAGTTCTTC. Translation: CASSLRDRGRPTAIGRNEQFF.

V gene TRBV29-1 combines with J gene TRBJ1-1; 9 nucleotides match TRBD1. There are 12 residues in the CDR3. Germline V CDR1 and CDR2: SQVTM, ANQGSEA. Losses at the gene ends were 5 bases for V and 7 bases for J; bases not matched to a gene: 5. CDR3 nucleotide sequence: TGCAGCGTTTCTGGGACAGGGTTTGAAGCTTTCTTT. Translating it yields CSVSGTGFEAFF.

The chain links TRBV27 to TRBJ2-7; the match to TRBD1 covers 9 bases. The CDR3 consists of 16 residues. The trim removed 5 bases at V and 4 bases at J, leaving 12 bases unmatched. Per the germline V gene, CDR1 is MNHEY and CDR2 is SMNVEV (reference sequence). The CDR3 loop reads CASSQLGTGQGYEQYF. The CDR3 nucleotides are TGTGCCAGCAGTCAACTCGGGACGGGACAGGGTTACGAGCAGTACTTC.

This clone occurred once. The rearrangement links TRBV7-6 to TRBJ2-2; D not certain. Germline CDR1 is SGHVS and CDR2 is FNYEAQ. The CDR3 consists of 14 residues. V lost 1 base to trimming and J lost 5 bases, with 8 bases between them. Here the CDR3 reads CASSLEVGTGELFF. The CDR3 DNA reads TGTGCCAGCAGCTTAGAAGTAGGAACCGGGGAGCTGTTTTTT.

This sequence joins TRBV4-1 and TRBJ1-4; no clear D gene. The V end lost 1 base, the J end lost 8 bases, and 14 bases lay between the germline ends. The CDR3 has 15 residues. Germline loops: CDR1 MGHRA, CDR2 YSYEKL. The CDR3 here is CASSQVEDAGEKLFF. The CDR3 DNA sequence: TGCGCCAGCAGCCAAGTTGAAGATGCGGGCGAAAAACTGTTTTTT.

This chain uses TRBV7-9 with TRBJ2-7; 12 positions match TRBD2. The J segment lost 4 bases and the V segment lost 10 bases, leaving 17 bases of the junction unmatched. This CDR3 contains 17 residues. Germline CDR1 reads SEHNR; CDR2 reads FQNEAQ (reference sequence). The CDR3 nucleotides are TGTGCCATCGGACAGGACCCAGGACTAGCGGGACAATACGAGCAGTACTTC. The encoded protein is CAIGQDPGLAGQYEQYF.

As for this clone: At one end the junction does not follow the germline gene, possibly because of a read error. Other DNA sequences within the sample encode an identical CDR3. V usage is TRBV28 and J usage is TRBJ2-7; no definite D call. CDR1 and CDR2 from the germline V gene are MDHEN and SYDVKM. This CDR3 comprises 11 residues. This CDR3 is CASSWGYEQYF. CDR3 DNA sequence: TGTGCCAGTAGTTGGGGTTACGAGCAGTACTTC. The full variable domain, in which reference TRBV28 and TRBJ2-7 provide the parts outside the CDR3, is DVKVTQSSRYLVKRTGEKVFLECVQDMDHENMFWYRQDPGLGLRLIYFSYDVKMKEKGDIPEGYSVSREKKERFSLILESASTNQTSMYLCASSWGYEQYFGPGTRLTVT.

The gene calls are TRBV19 and TRBJ2-1; D is undetermined. Trimming took off 3 bases at V and 3 bases at J, with 3 bases between the two ends. CDR3 length equals 12 residues. Germline V gene sequence: CDR1 LNHDA, CDR2 SQIVND (reference sequence). The CDR3 DNA follows: TGTGCCAGTAGTATGGGCTACAATGAGCAGTTCTTC. This encodes CASSMGYNEQFF.

Only one count was recorded for this clone. The chain links TRBV13 to TRBJ1-4; D not certain. Trimming removed 0 bases at V and 5 bases at J, with 13 bases between. Germline V lookup: CDR1 PRHDT, CDR2 FYEKMQ (reference sequence). This CDR3 region has 16 residues. CDR3 coding DNA: TGTGCCAGCAGCTTAGGCCTTAGAGTTTCAAATGAAAAACTGTTTTTT. This encodes CASSLGLRVSNEKLFF.

V is TRBV25-1 and J is TRBJ2-3; D might be TRBD1 (6 bases). The CDR3 spans 14 residues. Deletions cut 3 bases from V and 4 bases from J, with 11 bases between. Germline V gene lookup returns CDR1 MGHDK and CDR2 SYGVNS. The CDR3 DNA reads TGTGCCAGCAGTGAGGGGGCTGGGGCAGATACGCAGTATTTT. It is translated as CASSEGAGADTQYF.

The chain recombines TRBV6-5 with TRBJ1-2; D unclear. This CDR3 is 14 amino acids long. Trimming cost V 0 bases and J 3 bases, with 8 bases left between them. Germline loops: CDR1 MNHEY, CDR2 SVGAGI. CDR3 amino acids: CASSYSGEDYGYTF. CDR3 DNA sequence: TGTGCCAGCAGTTACTCTGGGGAGGACTATGGCTACACCTTC.

The genes are TRBV7-9 and TRBJ2-3, with 8 bases lining up with TRBD2. This CDR3 has 13 residues. Trimming removed 8 bases from V and 2 bases from J; junction bases left unmatched: 3. Per germline, CDR1 SEHNR and CDR2 FQNEAQ (reference sequence). CDR3 protein: CASERGHTDTQYF. CDR3 sequence (DNA): TGTGCCAGCGAGCGGGGGCACACAGATACGCAGTATTTT.

The V call is TRBV10-3, the J call TRBJ1-1; a weak D match, TRBD1 (5 bases). Germline V CDR1 and CDR2: ENHRY, SYGVKD. Between the trimmed V and J ends, which lost 9 bases and 5 bases, there was a span of 16 bases. This CDR3 comprises 13 residues. The CDR3 coding sequence is TGTGCCATTGGCGTGGCCGGGGGGACTGAAGCTTTCTTT. Translating it yields CAIGVAGGTEAFF.

As regards this clone: A far larger clone is off by one base, so a read error is likely. The sample carries other DNA sequences with the same CDR3. The chain carries TRBV5-8 and TRBJ2-1, with D perhaps matching TRBD2 (5 bases). The CDR3 covers 14 residues. Germline V gives CDR1 SGHTS, CDR2 YDEGEE. The V end was cut by 2 bases, the J end by 0 bases, with 6 bases between. CDR3 coding DNA: TGTGCCAGCAGCTTAGGGAGCTCCTACAATGAGCAGTTCTTC. Protein product: CASSLGSSYNEQFF.

The gene calls are TRBV7-9 and TRBJ1-1; D unresolved. The CDR3 runs to 12 residues. V was cut by 3 bases and J by 6 bases, with 8 bases left in between. In germline, CDR1 is SEHNR, CDR2 FQNEAQ (reference sequence). The CDR3 DNA is TGTGCCAGCAGCTTGGGTCTCGCTGAAGCTTTCTTT. Amino acids: CASSLGLAEAFF.

The sample holds one count of this clone. The chain is built from TRBV5-1 and TRBJ2-3; 11 bases are a match to TRBD2. V gave up 4 bases and J gave up 2 bases; unmatched junction bases: 12. Germline V CDR1 and CDR2: SGHRS, YFSETQ. The CDR3 has 18 amino acids. This chain's CDR3 is CASSGEIAGGVVTDTQYF. The CDR3 region has the DNA TGCGCCAGCAGCGGCGAAATAGCGGGAGGGGTTGTCACAGATACGCAGTATTTT.

This chain joins TRBV9 and TRBJ2-3; D unclear. The CDR3 has 14 amino acids. Germline values: CDR1 SGDLS, CDR2 YYNGEE. Trimming took off 0 bases at V and 6 bases at J, with 11 bases between the two ends. CDR3 sequence reads: CASSVERTLDTQYF. DNA for the CDR3: TGTGCCAGCAGCGTAGAACGCACGTTGGATACGCAGTATTTT.

The rearrangement joins TRBV6-1 to TRBJ2-7, with no clear D. Germline V lookup: CDR1 MNHNS, CDR2 SASEGT. CDR3 length equals 14 residues. V was trimmed by 0 bases and J by 2 bases, leaving 8 bases between them. The CDR3: CASSEAPLTYEQYF. In DNA, the CDR3 is TGTGCCAGCAGTGAAGCACCACTGACCTACGAGCAGTACTTC.

This chain links TRBV5-1 with TRBJ1-2, with 9 nucleotides matching TRBD1. CDR1 SGHRS and CDR2 YFSETQ come from the germline V gene. The CDR3 loop spans 15 amino acids. V shed 0 bases, J shed 6 bases, and the junction held 6 bases outside the gene matches. The CDR3 DNA follows: TGCGCCAGCAGCTTGGGGACAGGGGTTAGACATGGCTACACCTTC. It codes for CASSLGTGVRHGYTF.

This clone appeared a single time. The rearrangement uses TRBV9 and TRBJ2-3; TRBD1 is a possible D gene (5 bases). Germline loops: CDR1 SGDLS, CDR2 YYNGEE. Trimming took 3 bases from V and 2 from J, leaving 7 bases between them. This CDR3 has 13 residues. Here the CDR3 reads CASSADNTDTQYF. In DNA form, the CDR3 reads TGTGCCAGCAGCGCGGACAACACAGATACGCAGTATTTT.

The V call is TRBV5-1, the J call TRBJ2-2; D might be TRBD1 or TRBD2, each matching 5 bases. This CDR3 spans 17 amino acids. Germline values: CDR1 SGHRS, CDR2 YFSETQ. The germline V and J ends were trimmed by 4 bases and 0 bases, with 16 bases remaining between them. The DNA for the CDR3 is TGCGCCAGCAGCCACCCCCTCGGGACGGCGAACACCGGGGAGCTGTTTTTT. This sequence encodes CASSHPLGTANTGELFF. Drawing the rest from reference TRBV5-1 and TRBJ2-2, the complete variable domain is KAGVTQTPRYLIKTRGQQVTLSCSPISGHRSVSWYQQTPGQGLQFLFEYFSETQRNKGNFPGRFSGRQFSNSRSEMNVSTLELGDSALYLCASSHPLGTANTGELFFGEGSRLTVL.

V usage is TRBV21-1 and J usage is TRBJ1-5. TRBV21-1 is an annotated pseudogene. The CDR3 consists of 17 residues. CDR3 sequence (DNA): TGTGCCAGCAGCCCCGACAGGGAGGGGACCTCGCATCAGCCCCAGCATTTT. Protein sequence: CASSPDREGTSHQPQHF.